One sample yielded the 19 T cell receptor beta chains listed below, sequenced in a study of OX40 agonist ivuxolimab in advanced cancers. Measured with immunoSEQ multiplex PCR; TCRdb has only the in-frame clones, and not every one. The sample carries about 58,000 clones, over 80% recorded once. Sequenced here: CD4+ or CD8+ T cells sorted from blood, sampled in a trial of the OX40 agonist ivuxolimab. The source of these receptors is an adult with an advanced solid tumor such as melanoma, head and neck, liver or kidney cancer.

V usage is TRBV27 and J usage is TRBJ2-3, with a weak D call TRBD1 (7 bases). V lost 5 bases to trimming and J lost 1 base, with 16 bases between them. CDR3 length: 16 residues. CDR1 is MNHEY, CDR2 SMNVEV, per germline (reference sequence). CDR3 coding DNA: TGTGCCAGCAGTCCCAGGGGGGCGGTAGGCACAGATACGCAGTATTTT. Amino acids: CASSPRGAVGTDTQYF.

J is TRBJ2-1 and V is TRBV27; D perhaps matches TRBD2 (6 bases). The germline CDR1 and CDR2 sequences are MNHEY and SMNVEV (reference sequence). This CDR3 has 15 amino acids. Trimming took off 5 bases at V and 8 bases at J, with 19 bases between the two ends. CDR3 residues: CASSPLTPTGDEQFF. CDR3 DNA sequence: TGTGCCAGCAGTCCGCTTACCCCGACGGGGGATGAGCAGTTCTTC.

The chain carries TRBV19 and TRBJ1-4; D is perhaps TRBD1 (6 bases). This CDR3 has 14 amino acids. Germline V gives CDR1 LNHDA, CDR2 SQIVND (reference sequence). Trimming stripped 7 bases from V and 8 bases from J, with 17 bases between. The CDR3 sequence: CASTRRGVNEKLFF. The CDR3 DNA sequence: TGTGCCAGTACCCGGAGGGGGGTCAACGAAAAACTGTTTTTT. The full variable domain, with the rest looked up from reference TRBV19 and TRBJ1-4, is DGGITQSPKYLFRKEGQNVTLSCEQNLNHDAMYWYRQDPGQGLRLIYYSQIVNDFQKGDIAEGYSVSREKKESFPLTVTSAQKNPTAFYLCASTRRGVNEKLFFGSGTQLSVL.

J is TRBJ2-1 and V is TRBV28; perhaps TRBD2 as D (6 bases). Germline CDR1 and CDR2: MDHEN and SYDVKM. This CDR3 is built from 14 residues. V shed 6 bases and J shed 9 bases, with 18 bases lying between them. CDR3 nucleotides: TGTGCCAGCAGCGGGGGTTCCCGTTGGGGTGAGCAGTTCTTC. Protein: CASSGGSRWGEQFF.

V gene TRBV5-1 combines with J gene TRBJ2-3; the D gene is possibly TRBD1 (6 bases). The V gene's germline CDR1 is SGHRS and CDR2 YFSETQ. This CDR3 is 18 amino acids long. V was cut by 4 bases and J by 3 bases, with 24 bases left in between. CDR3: CASSAKPPGVFQTDTQYF. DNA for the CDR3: TGCGCCAGCAGCGCAAAACCTCCAGGGGTTTTTCAAACAGATACGCAGTATTTT.

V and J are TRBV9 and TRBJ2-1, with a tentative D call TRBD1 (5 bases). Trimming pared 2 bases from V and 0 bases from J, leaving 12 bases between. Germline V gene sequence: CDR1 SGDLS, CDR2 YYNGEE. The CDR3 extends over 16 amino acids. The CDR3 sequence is CASSVQGRSSYNEQFF. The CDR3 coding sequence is TGTGCCAGCAGCGTGCAGGGCCGTAGCTCCTACAATGAGCAGTTCTTC. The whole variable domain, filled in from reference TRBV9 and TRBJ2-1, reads DSGVTQTPKHLITATGQRVTLRCSPRSGDLSVYWYQQSLDQGLQFLIQYYNGEERAKGNILERFSAQQFPDLHSELNLSSLELGDSALYFCASSVQGRSSYNEQFFGPGTRLTVL.

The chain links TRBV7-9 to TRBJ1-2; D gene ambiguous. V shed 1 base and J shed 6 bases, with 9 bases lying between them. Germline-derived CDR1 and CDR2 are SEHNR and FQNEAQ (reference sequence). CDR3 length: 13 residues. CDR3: CASSLGGHDGYTF. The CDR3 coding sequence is TGTGCCAGCAGCTTAGGAGGGCACGATGGCTACACCTTC.

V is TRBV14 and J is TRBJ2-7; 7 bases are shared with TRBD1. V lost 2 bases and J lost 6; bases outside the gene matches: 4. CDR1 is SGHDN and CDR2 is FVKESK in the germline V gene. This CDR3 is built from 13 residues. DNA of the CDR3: TGTGCCAGCAGCCAAAACAGGGGACGCGAGCAGTACTTC. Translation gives CASSQNRGREQYF.

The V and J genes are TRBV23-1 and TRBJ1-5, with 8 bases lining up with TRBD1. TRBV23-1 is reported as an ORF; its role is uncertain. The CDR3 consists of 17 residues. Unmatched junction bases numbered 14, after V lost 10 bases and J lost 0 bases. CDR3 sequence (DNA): TGCGCCACCAGAACCGGGACAGGCGATTATAGCAATCAGCCCCAGCATTTT. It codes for CATRTGTGDYSNQPQHF.

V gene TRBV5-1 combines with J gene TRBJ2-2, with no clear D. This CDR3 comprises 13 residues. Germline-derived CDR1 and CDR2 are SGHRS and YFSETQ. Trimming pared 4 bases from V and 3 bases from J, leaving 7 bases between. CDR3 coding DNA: TGCGCCAGCAGCGACACAGACACCGGGGAGCTGTTTTTT. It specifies CASSDTDTGELFF.

Here the CDR3 reads CASTMGGPGETQYF. CDR3 bases: TGTGCCAGCACCATGGGGGGGCCCGGGGAGACCCAGTACTTC. The chain has TRBV7-9 and TRBJ2-5, with D possibly matching TRBD2 (7 bases). The V and J ends lost 7 bases and 5 bases respectively, with 17 bases between them. The germline V gene encodes CDR1 SEHNR and CDR2 FQNEAQ (reference sequence). This CDR3 is 14 amino acids long.

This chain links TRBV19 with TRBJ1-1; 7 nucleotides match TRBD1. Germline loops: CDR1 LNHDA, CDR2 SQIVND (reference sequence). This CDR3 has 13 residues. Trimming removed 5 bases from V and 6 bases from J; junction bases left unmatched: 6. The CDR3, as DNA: TGTGCCAGTAGTCGACAGGGATACGCTGAAGCTTTCTTT. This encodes CASSRQGYAEAFF.

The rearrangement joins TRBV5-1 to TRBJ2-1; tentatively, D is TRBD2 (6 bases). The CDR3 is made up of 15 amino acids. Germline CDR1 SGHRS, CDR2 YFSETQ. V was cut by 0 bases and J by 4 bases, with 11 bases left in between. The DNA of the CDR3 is TGCGCCAGCAGCTTGGCCCCGGGGGAGTACAATGAGCAGTTCTTC. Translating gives CASSLAPGEYNEQFF.

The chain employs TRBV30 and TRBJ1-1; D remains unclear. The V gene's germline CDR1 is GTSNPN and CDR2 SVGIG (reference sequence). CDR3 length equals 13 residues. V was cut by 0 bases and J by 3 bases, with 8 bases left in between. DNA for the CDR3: TGTGCCTGGAGTGTAAATAGGGACACTGAAGCTTTCTTT. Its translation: CAWSVNRDTEAFF.

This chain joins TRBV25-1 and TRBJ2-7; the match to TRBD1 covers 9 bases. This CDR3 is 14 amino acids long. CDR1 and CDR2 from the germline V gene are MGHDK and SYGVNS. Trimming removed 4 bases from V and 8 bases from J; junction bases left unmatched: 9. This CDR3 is CASSGGQGPAKQYF. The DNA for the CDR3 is TGTGCCAGCAGTGGCGGACAGGGGCCGGCTAAGCAGTACTTC.

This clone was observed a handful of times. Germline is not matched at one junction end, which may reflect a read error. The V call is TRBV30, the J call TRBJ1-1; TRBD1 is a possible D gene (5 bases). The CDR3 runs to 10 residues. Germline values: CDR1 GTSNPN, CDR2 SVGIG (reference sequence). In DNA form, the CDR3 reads TGTGCCTGGGGATTACCGGGACGCGGATTT. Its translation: CAWGLPGRGF. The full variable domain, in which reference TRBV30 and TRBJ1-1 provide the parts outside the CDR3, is SQTIHQWPATLVQPVGSPLSLECTVEGTSNPNLYWYRQAAGRGLQLLFYSVGIGQISSEVPQNLSASRPQDRQFILSSKKLLLSDSGFYLCAWGLPGRGFGQGTRLTVV.

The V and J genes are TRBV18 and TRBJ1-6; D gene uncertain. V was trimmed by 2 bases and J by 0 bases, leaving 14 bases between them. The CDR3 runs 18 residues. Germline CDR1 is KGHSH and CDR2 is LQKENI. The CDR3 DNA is TGTGCCAGCTCACCATCCAACCCGTCAAGCTCCTATAATTCACCCCTCCACTTT. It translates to CASSPSNPSSSYNSPLHF.

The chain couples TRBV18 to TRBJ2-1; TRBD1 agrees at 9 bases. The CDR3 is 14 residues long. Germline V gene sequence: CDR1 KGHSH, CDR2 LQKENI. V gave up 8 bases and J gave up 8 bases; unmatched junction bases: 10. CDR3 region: CASQLGQGGYEQFF. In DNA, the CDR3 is TGTGCCAGCCAATTGGGACAGGGAGGATATGAGCAGTTCTTC. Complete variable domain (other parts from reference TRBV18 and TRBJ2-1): NAGVMQNPRHLVRRRGQEARLRCSPMKGHSHVYWYRQLPEEGLKFMVYLQKENIIDESGMPKERFSAEFPKEGPSILRIQQVVRGDSAAYFCASQLGQGGYEQFFGPGTRLTVL.

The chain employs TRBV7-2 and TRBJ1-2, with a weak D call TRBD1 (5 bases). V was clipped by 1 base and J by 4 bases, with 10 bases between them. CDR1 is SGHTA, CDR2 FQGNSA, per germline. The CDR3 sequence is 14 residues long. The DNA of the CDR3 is TGTGCCAGCAGCTTAGGGCAGGGAGGCTATGGCTACACCTTC. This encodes CASSLGQGGYGYTF.